The 8 T cell receptor beta chains in this list originate from one sample, sequenced in a study of blood T cell repertoires in COVID-19. Generated by immunoSEQ multiplex PCR, the TCRdb table keeps only in-frame clones and is missing some. Of about 64,000 clones in the sample, approximately 80% are singletons; the top ten hold over 9.5%. The sample taken for sequencing was peripheral blood. The source of these receptors is a man aged 80 or over with acute or convalescent COVID-19.

This clone was counted only a few times. The rearrangement joins TRBV21-1 to TRBJ1-5. TRBV21-1 corresponds to a pseudogene. The CDR3 contains 15 residues. CDR3 sequence: CASSTPGGRNQPQHF. Written as DNA, the CDR3 is TGTGCCAGCAGCACACCGGGGGGTAGGAATCAGCCCCAGCATTTT.

The chain recombines TRBV5-1 with TRBJ2-1, with 14 bases matching TRBD2. The ends lost 4 bases at V and 7 bases at J; junction bases unmatched: 10. CDR1 SGHRS and CDR2 YFSETQ come from the germline V gene. This CDR3 is 17 amino acids long. In DNA form, the CDR3 reads TGCGCCAGCAGCCGGGGACTAGCGGGGGCTCAATCAAATGAGCAGTTCTTC. The encoded protein is CASSRGLAGAQSNEQFF.

The CDR3 sequence: CASKLTGGLPDTQYF. CDR3 coding DNA: TGTGCCAGCAAACTAACGGGGGGTCTCCCAGATACGCAGTATTTT. The chain carries TRBV6-5 and TRBJ2-3, with TRBD2 matching 7 bases. The CDR3 spans 15 residues. CDR1 is MNHEY, CDR2 SVGAGI, per germline. V was clipped by 7 bases and J by 4 bases; unmatched bases: 11.

The CDR3 DNA follows: TGTGCCAGCAGCTTAGATCGGGGACTGAGCTCCTACGAGCAGTACTTC. This encodes CASSLDRGLSSYEQYF. This rearrangement joins TRBV11-3 to TRBJ2-7, with D possibly matching TRBD2 (6 bases). The germline V gene encodes CDR1 SGHNT and CDR2 YENEEA. The CDR3 sequence is 16 residues long. The germline V and J ends were trimmed by 0 bases and 0 bases, with 12 bases remaining between them.

V usage is TRBV2 and J usage is TRBJ2-1, with a weak D call TRBD2 (6 bases). The CDR3 is 15 amino acids. CDR1 and CDR2 from the germline V gene are SNHLY and FYNNEI. V was pared by 4 bases and J by 1 base, with 11 bases between. As DNA, the CDR3 is TGTGCCAGCAGTGCAATCGGGGGTTCCTACAATGAGCAGTTCTTC. It encodes CASSAIGGSYNEQFF.

The CDR3 DNA reads as TGCAGCGTAAGAACAGGGGGTGACTATGGCTACACCTTC. Its translation is CSVRTGGDYGYTF. J is TRBJ1-2 and V is TRBV29-1, with 8 bases that match TRBD1. Germline V gene sequence: CDR1 SQVTM, CDR2 ANQGSEA. The CDR3 length is 13 residues. J lost 3 bases, V lost 6 bases, and 6 bases had no gene match. Filled out from reference TRBV29-1 and TRBJ1-2, the complete variable domain reads SAVISQKPSRDICQRGTSLTIQCQVDSQVTMMFWYRQQPGQSLTLIATANQGSEATYESGFVIDKFPISRPNLTFSTLTVSNMSPEDSSIYLCSVRTGGDYGYTFGSGTRLTVV.

The chain couples TRBV5-5 to TRBJ2-3; TRBD2 matches at 8 bases. The CDR3 loop spans 16 amino acids. Germline-derived CDR1 and CDR2 are SGHKS and YYEKEE (reference sequence). V dropped 4 bases and J dropped 0; count of bases not matched to a gene: 7. CDR3 nucleotide sequence: TGTGCCAGCAGCCCCGGCGGGGGGATGAGCACAGATACGCAGTATTTT. Protein product: CASSPGGGMSTDTQYF. Based on the CDR3 plus reference TRBV5-5 and TRBJ2-3, the full variable domain is DAGVTQSPTHLIKTRGQQVTLRCSPISGHKSVSWYQQVLGQGPQFIFQYYEKEERGRGNFPDRFSARQFPNYSSELNVNALLLGDSALYLCASSPGGGMSTDTQYFGPGTRLTVL.

The V and J genes are TRBV5-4 and TRBJ1-2, with 7 bases lining up with TRBD1. The V gene end was trimmed by 4 bases and the J gene end by 4 bases; junction bases not matched to a gene: 10. CDR1 is SGHNT and CDR2 is YYREEE in the germline V gene (reference sequence). The CDR3 has 15 residues. The CDR3 DNA sequence: TGTGCCAGCAGCCTGAGACAGGGTGTGAGCTATGGCTACACCTTC. The encoded protein is CASSLRQGVSYGYTF.